This T cell receptor beta chain was retrieved from a study of regulatory T cells in long-lasting Graves disease. V dropped 5 bases and J dropped 0 bases, with 14 bases sitting between them. The germline gives CDR1 SGHAT, CDR2 FQNNGV. The CDR3 sequence is 15 residues long. Sample time point: persistent/refractory GD, antithyroid drugs over 5 years with positive TRAb. Researchers made the TCR library from RNA that was extracted from PBMCs. According to the study, TCR beta libraries were built with iRepertoire HTBI primers and CDR3-region Arm-PCR. TCRdb called the multiplex PCR reads again in MiXCR, with one record for every CDR3 protein. The table includes approximately 400,000 distinct CDR3 sequences, less than 25% detected once.

Sample: peripheral blood mononuclear cells (PBMCs), taken when the disease was refractory, from a patient treated with antithyroid drugs. This clonotype originated in a female donor with Graves disease. V is TRBV11-2 and J is TRBJ2-7; D possibly corresponds to TRBD1 (5 bases). DNA of the CDR3: TGTGCCAGCAGCCGATACAACAGGAACTCCTACGAGCAGTACTTC. It specifies CASSRYNRNSYEQYF.